This TCR beta chain was documented in a study of cytotoxic CD8 clonotypes in ibrutinib-treated CLL (dated by TCRdb to the early 2020s). Study-level background: In this cohort, around 15 patients were treatment-naive and some 10 were relapsed/refractory, while some 18 had unmutated IGHV. Responses were partial in around 25 patients and complete in 2; after median around 66 months follow-up, some 15 stayed in remission and around 12 progressed. An average of 255,043 productive templates and 94,082 productive rearrangements was obtained per sample. Cryopreserved peripheral blood mononuclear cells were collected at three points: before therapy, at response, and at either sustained remission or disease progression. Of the 86 people in the trial, 25 to 30 had longitudinal samples available. Response samples were obtained after a median of approximately eleven months of treatment, with a range of roughly 6 to 40 months. What the authors observed across the whole study: An increase in clonality was observed at ibrutinib response, with clonality remaining stable during sustained remission and falling back toward baseline at progression. Public clonotypes were rare and either shrank or stayed stable during treatment, and the rise in clonality at ibrutinib response reflected expansion of private clonotypes. Sampling times were not matched between sustained-remission and progressing patients, and lymph node repertoires were not studied. At baseline, clonality was higher than in age-matched healthy donors and showed a strong correlation with circulating CD8+ T-cell counts.

Comment on this clone: The target of this receptor is not known. Base qualities are missing; no much larger clone stands one base away.

For TCR beta library preparation, around 2.1 micrograms of genomic DNA were extracted from the cryopreserved PBMCs. High-throughput TCR beta sequencing was performed on longitudinal blood samples from CLL patients receiving ibrutinib monotherapy. The patients took part in an open-label, single-center phase 2 trial of ibrutinib monotherapy. There are 14 amino acids in the CDR3, from cysteine to phenylalanine inclusive. Only the CDR3 DNA stays, 42 bases, in frame from base 1. After removal of 4 bases from V and 7 bases from J, the junction retains 7 bases not matched to a gene. CDR1 SGHNT and CDR2 YENEEA are derived from the germline V gene. Each clonotype received, on average, around 10x coverage in deep resolution sequencing performed on a MiSeq, where the target depth lay between 1 in 1 million and 1 in 200,000 T cells. TCR beta libraries were generated with the immunoSEQ hsTCRB Kit. The authors' analysis ran thus. The data were analyzed with ImmunoSEQ Analyzer and ImmunoSEQ Data Assistant, and V, D and J gene assignments followed IMGT definitions. Clonality, which ranges from 0 to 1, was calculated as one minus the normalized Shannon entropy of productive rearrangement frequencies. Only overrepresented clonotypes making up at least 0.05% of each patient's repertoire were included in the public clonotype analysis. Repertoires from around 13 age-matched healthy donors in immuneACCESS were used as clonality controls. Imported from immuneACCESS, the table was reduced by TCRdb to in-frame sequences with V and J called. These copies leave out some clones; in studies compared against another copy, an unresolved V gene accounts for under half, and the cause of the remainder is not known. That table gives V, J and clone size, and the DNA gave D and trimming. The sample table lists around 6,600 clones, around 79% of them with a count of one. The top ten clones comprise 5% of the sample.

The chain is encoded by TRBV11-3 joined to TRBJ2-1, and TRBD2 matches 7 of the central bases. The source is a human donor with chronic lymphocytic leukemia. Sequencing used PBMCs, obtained before ibrutinib treatment. Read as DNA, the sequence is TGTGCCAGCAGCTCCGGACTAGTTATGAATGAGCAGTTCTTC. The translation is CASSSGLVMNEQFF.